The clone carrying this TCR beta chain was picked up a small number of times. What it binds is unknown. These data originate in a study of post-analysis software for immune sequencing data. Study-wide results and limits: In patients, about five TRBV segments were more frequent than in controls, with TRBV5-6, TRBV5-1 and TRBV20-1 among them.

Unique molecular identifiers tagged the TCR beta cDNA libraries. TCRdb processed the PCR reads anew with MiXCR; each CDR3 protein has one entry. The sample has roughly 650,000 distinct CDR3 sequences; 59% are singletons. Germline loops: CDR1 MRHNA, CDR2 SNTAGT. V was pared by 6 bases and J by 9 bases, with 16 bases of the junction left unmatched. The CDR3 runs to 16 residues. Sequenced sample: blood. This clonotype originated in a girl aged 2-15 years with multiple sclerosis. This sequence joins TRBV6-4 and TRBJ2-1, with TRBD2 matching over 8 bases. CDR3 bases: TGTGCCAGCAGCCCCTACGGGGGGGCCCACGGGTCTGAGCAGTTCTTC. Translated, it gives CASSPYGGAHGSEQFF.